Detailed here is one TCR beta chain. No antigen is known for it. These data originate in a study of response to subunit inactivated influenza vaccine. The length of the CDR3 is 11 residues. Germline assignment: CDR1 MNHEY and CDR2 SVGEGT. V lost 5 bases and J 10 bases, leaving 11 bases between the germline ends. Each CDR3 protein gets one entry after TCRdb re-called the RT-PCR reads with MiXCR. Here the sample spans hundreds of thousands of distinct CDR3 sequences, 10% to 11% being singletons. Study conclusions and caveats: New T cells are recruited in small numbers by each seasonal influenza vaccination, according to the authors' suggestion.

The specimen was PBMCs from blood, collected roughly 47 days after vaccination. This sequence was found in a man in his forties or fifties who received an inactivated influenza vaccine. The rearrangement uses TRBV6-2 or TRBV6-3 and TRBJ1-2; D unresolved. The CDR3 DNA sequence: TGTGCCAGCAGTCACGGCGGCTACTACACCTTC. Its translation: CASSHGGYYTF.